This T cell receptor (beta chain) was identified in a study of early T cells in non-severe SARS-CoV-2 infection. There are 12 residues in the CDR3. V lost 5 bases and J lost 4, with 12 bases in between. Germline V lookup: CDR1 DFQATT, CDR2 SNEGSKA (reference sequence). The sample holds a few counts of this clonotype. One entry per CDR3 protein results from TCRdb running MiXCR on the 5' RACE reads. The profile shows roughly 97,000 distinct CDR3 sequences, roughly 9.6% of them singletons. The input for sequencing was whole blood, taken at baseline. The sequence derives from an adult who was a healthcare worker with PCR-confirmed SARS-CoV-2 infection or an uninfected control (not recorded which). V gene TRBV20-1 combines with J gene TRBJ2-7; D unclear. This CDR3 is CSARAENYEQYF. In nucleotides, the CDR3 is TGCAGTGCTCGAGCCGAGAATTACGAGCAGTACTTC.